This entry lists 27 T cell receptor beta chains sequenced from one sample in a study of control samples from healthy donors and cancer patients. Clones were sequenced by immunoSEQ multiplex PCR, and TCRdb holds only the in-frame ones, with some missing. The sample consists of about 95,000 clones, around 85% of them appearing once. Material: blood. All receptors derive from a man under 40 in good health.

V is TRBV27 and J is TRBJ1-2, with TRBD1 as a possible D gene (5 bases). The CDR3 is made up of 14 amino acids. The V and J ends lost 5 bases and 6 bases respectively, with 16 bases between them. The germline CDR1 and CDR2 sequences are MNHEY and SMNVEV (reference sequence). CDR3 DNA: TGTGCCAGCAGTACGGGGACGGAGCTCCATGGCTACACCTTC. Encoded protein: CASSTGTELHGYTF.

J is TRBJ1-2 and V is TRBV6-5, with D tentatively TRBD1 (5 bases). This CDR3 comprises 15 residues. Trimming took off 0 bases at V and 8 bases at J, with 16 bases between the two ends. Germline CDR1 reads MNHEY; CDR2 reads SVGAGI. CDR3 sequence (DNA): TGTGCCAGCAGTTACTCGATGGGGGGGGTAGAGGGCTACACCTTC. Amino acids: CASSYSMGGVEGYTF.

J is TRBJ2-7 and V is TRBV6-1, with D unresolved. Germline V gene sequence: CDR1 MNHNS, CDR2 SASEGT. V was shortened by 2 bases and J by 2 bases, with 4 bases between the two germline ends. This CDR3 region has 12 residues. CDR3 protein: CASSEWAYEQYF. CDR3 coding DNA: TGTGCCAGCAGTGAATGGGCCTACGAGCAGTACTTC.

The rearrangement links TRBV27 to TRBJ1-2; TRBD1 aligns across 9 bases. The CDR3 has 16 residues. Germline V gene sequence: CDR1 MNHEY, CDR2 SMNVEV (reference sequence). Unmatched junction bases numbered 11, after V lost 6 bases and J lost 3 bases. CDR3 DNA sequence: TGTGCCAGCAGGGCGGGACAGGGTTTGTCTGACTATGGCTACACCTTC. Its translation is CASRAGQGLSDYGYTF.

The CDR3 coding sequence is TGTGCCAGCAGTCGACAGGGAGCGGTCGCCGGGGAGCTGTTTTTT. Translating gives CASSRQGAVAGELFF. The chain couples TRBV6-5 to TRBJ2-2; 7 nucleotides align to TRBD1. V gave up 5 bases and J gave up 6 bases; unmatched junction bases: 9. This CDR3 is 15 amino acids long. Germline-derived CDR1 and CDR2 are MNHEY and SVGAGI.

The V gene is TRBV5-1, the J gene TRBJ2-7, with D maybe TRBD2 (7 bases). Germline V gene sequence: CDR1 SGHRS, CDR2 YFSETQ. V was clipped by 4 bases and J by 2 bases, with 13 bases between them. The length of the CDR3 is 14 residues. The CDR3 DNA reads TGCGCCAGCAGCCCCTGGGAGGGGGCCTACGAGCAGTACTTC. Residues: CASSPWEGAYEQYF.

The rearrangement joins TRBV5-5 to TRBJ2-1; TRBD2 agrees at 8 bases. The CDR3 totals 15 residues. Germline values: CDR1 SGHKS, CDR2 YYEKEE (reference sequence). V lost 5 bases to trimming and J lost 0 bases; unmatched junction nucleotides: 4. Here the CDR3 reads CASRSGGLSYNEQFF. The DNA for the CDR3 is TGTGCCAGCAGAAGCGGGGGCCTCTCCTACAATGAGCAGTTCTTC.

J is TRBJ1-1 and V is TRBV2; the D gene is possibly TRBD1 (5 bases). V was cut by 1 base and J by 5 bases, with 14 bases left in between. The CDR3 contains 15 residues. Germline CDR1 is SNHLY and CDR2 is FYNNEI. The chain's CDR3 is CASSEDRRIGTEAFF. The CDR3 nucleotides are TGTGCCAGCAGTGAAGACAGGCGGATTGGGACTGAAGCTTTCTTT.

This sequence joins TRBV2 and TRBJ1-1, with D possibly TRBD1 on 5 matching bases. The CDR3 is 11 residues long. V lost 8 bases and J 10 bases, leaving 14 bases between the germline ends. Germline loops: CDR1 SNHLY, CDR2 FYNNEI. In DNA form, the CDR3 reads TGTGCCAGCGGACTGGGGGTAAGAGCTTTCTTT. This codes for CASGLGVRAFF.

CDR3 sequence: CASSRWTENTEAFF. In DNA, the CDR3 is TGCGCCAGCAGCAGGTGGACGGAGAACACTGAAGCTTTCTTT. The chain has TRBV5-1 and TRBJ1-1; no definite D call. This CDR3 has 14 amino acids. The V and J ends lost 4 bases and 1 base respectively, with 11 bases between them. Germline V gene data show CDR1 as SGHRS and CDR2 as YFSETQ.

This chain links TRBV7-9 with TRBJ1-6; no reliable D call. This CDR3 is 15 amino acids long. V was trimmed by 6 bases and J by 0 bases, leaving 9 bases between them. Germline values: CDR1 SEHNR, CDR2 FQNEAQ (reference sequence). CDR3 nucleotide sequence: TGTGCCAGCAGTCTACAGAGCTCCTATAATTCACCCCTCCACTTT. Amino acids: CASSLQSSYNSPLHF.

This clone was counted between two and nine times. This chain uses TRBV6-2 or TRBV6-3 with TRBJ1-2, with 7 bases matching TRBD1. This CDR3 has 16 amino acids. The V gene end was trimmed by 0 bases and the J gene end by 6 bases; junction bases not matched to a gene: 10. Germline CDR1 MNHEY, CDR2 SVGEGT. The CDR3 loop is CASSYSYRGPRNGYTF. In DNA form, the CDR3 reads TGTGCCAGCAGTTACTCCTACAGGGGCCCACGTAATGGCTACACCTTC.

The rearrangement uses TRBV15 and TRBJ2-7, with D maybe TRBD2 (7 bases). Looked up from germline, CDR1 is LNHNV and CDR2 is YYDKDF (reference sequence). CDR3 length: 17 residues. Trimming took 0 bases from V and 1 from J, leaving 16 bases between them. In DNA, the CDR3 is TGTGCCACCAGCAGAGATGAGGGGGGGGCGCGGTCCTACGAGCAGTACTTC. Translating gives CATSRDEGGARSYEQYF.

On this clone itself: At the DNA level, this CDR3 is encoded by other sequences in the same sample as well. The J gene is TRBJ1-1, the V gene TRBV5-4; D not resolved. Trimming took off 0 bases at V and 1 base at J, with 4 bases between the two ends. Germline CDR1 is SGHNT and CDR2 is YYREEE (reference sequence). The CDR3 length is 13 residues. The CDR3 sequence is CASSLEQNTEAFF. The CDR3 DNA reads TGTGCCAGCAGCTTGGAACAGAACACTGAAGCTTTCTTT.

The chain joins TRBV12-3 or TRBV12-4 to TRBJ1-2; D is perhaps TRBD1 (5 bases). The CDR3 runs to 13 residues. The ends were cut back, 3 bases at V and 5 bases at J, with 10 bases in the middle. The CDR3 loop is CASSLRGLYGYTF. The CDR3 region has the DNA TGTGCCAGCAGTTTGAGGGGACTATATGGCTACACCTTC.

The chain is built from TRBV28 and TRBJ2-5, with D unresolved. The CDR3 contains 13 residues. Looked up from germline, CDR1 is MDHEN and CDR2 is SYDVKM. V was clipped by 4 bases and J by 0 bases, with 6 bases between them. The CDR3: CASSSRNQETQYF. CDR3 nucleotides: TGTGCCAGCAGTTCTAGGAACCAAGAGACCCAGTACTTC.

The J gene is TRBJ1-4, the V gene TRBV6-1; tentative D call: TRBD1 (5 bases). The V gene lost 1 base and the J gene lost 8 bases, with 11 bases spanning the gap. Germline CDR1 reads MNHNS; CDR2 reads SASEGT. This CDR3 comprises 14 residues. The CDR3 bases are TGTGCCAGCAGTGAAGGGGGCCGAGGGGAAAAACTGTTTTTT. Translated, it gives CASSEGGRGEKLFF.

V gene TRBV5-8 combines with J gene TRBJ1-5; D is perhaps TRBD1 (5 bases). The CDR3 loop spans 15 amino acids. The V gene's germline CDR1 is SGHTS and CDR2 YDEGEE. V dropped 0 bases and J dropped 6 bases, with 13 bases sitting between them. The CDR3 nucleotides are TGTGCCAGCAGCTTGGTACAGGCCCGGGGTCAGCCCCAGCATTTT. It is translated as CASSLVQARGQPQHF. The full variable domain, with the rest looked up from reference TRBV5-8 and TRBJ1-5, is EAGVTQSPTHLIKTRGQQATLRCSPISGHTSVYWYQQALGLGLQFLLWYDEGEERNRGNFPPRFSGRQFPNYSSELNVNALELEDSALYLCASSLVQARGQPQHFGDGTRLSIL.

This clone is a singleton in its sample. The chain recombines TRBV7-9 with TRBJ1-4; 7 bases are shared with TRBD1. The CDR3 runs 17 residues. Trimming at V came to 3 bases and at J to 4 bases, leaving 11 bases not matched to a gene. Per the germline V gene, CDR1 is SEHNR and CDR2 is FQNEAQ (reference sequence). Here the CDR3 reads CASSFGSRGAGNEKLFF. For the CDR3, the DNA is TGTGCCAGCAGCTTTGGGTCCAGGGGGGCCGGTAATGAAAAACTGTTTTTT.

The J gene is TRBJ2-7, the V gene TRBV3-1 (or the pseudogene TRBV3-2), with TRBD2 as a possible D gene (6 bases). Trimming removed 4 bases at V and 3 bases at J, with 19 bases between. The CDR3 length is 16 residues. Germline lookup yields CDR1 LGHDT and CDR2 YNNKEL (reference sequence). CDR3 nucleotides: TGTGCCAGCAGCCCCTTCGGGCGGGGAAACCTCTACGAGCAGTACTTC. Its protein product is CASSPFGRGNLYEQYF.

The rearrangement uses TRBV6-6 and TRBJ1-1; the D gene is possibly TRBD1 (6 bases). V lost 4 bases, J lost 12 bases, and 18 bases lay in between. CDR3 length equals 13 residues. Germline V CDR1 and CDR2: MNHNY, SVGAGI (reference sequence). CDR3 amino acids: CASSFFRGTDSFF. CDR3 sequence (DNA): TGTGCCAGCAGTTTTTTCAGGGGTACGGATTCTTTCTTT.

The gene calls are TRBV6-5 and TRBJ1-2; no clear D. CDR1 is MNHEY and CDR2 is SVGAGI in the germline V gene. V lost 11 bases and J 3 bases, leaving 13 bases between the germline ends. This CDR3 is built from 12 residues. The CDR3 DNA sequence: TGTGCCCTCGGACCGTGGGACTATGGCTACACCTTC. Amino acid sequence: CALGPWDYGYTF.

The chain recombines TRBV7-9 with TRBJ2-1, with TRBD2 as a possible D gene (6 bases). CDR1 and CDR2 (germline): SEHNR, FQNEAQ (reference sequence). Deletions cut 1 base from V and 4 bases from J, with 11 bases between. The CDR3 contains 15 residues. CDR3 sequence reads: CASSLGDSKYNEQFF. CDR3 coding DNA: TGTGCCAGCAGCTTAGGGGACTCAAAGTACAATGAGCAGTTCTTC.

The chain recombines TRBV30 with TRBJ1-1, with 8 bases identical to TRBD1. Germline loops: CDR1 GTSNPN, CDR2 SVGIG (reference sequence). The CDR3 is 13 residues long. Losses at the gene ends were 6 bases for V and 0 bases for J; bases not matched to a gene: 3. The CDR3 spells CACRGQVNTEAFF. CDR3 bases: TGTGCCTGTCGGGGACAGGTGAACACTGAAGCTTTCTTT.

V usage is TRBV6-1 and J usage is TRBJ1-2, with 7 bases identical to TRBD1. The V gene's germline CDR1 is MNHNS and CDR2 SASEGT. V gave up 3 bases and J gave up 2 bases; unmatched junction bases: 9. This CDR3 has 16 residues. CDR3 loop: CASSETGFSPNYGYTF. In nucleotides, the CDR3 is TGTGCCAGCAGTGAGACAGGGTTCAGCCCCAACTATGGCTACACCTTC.

This clone was found a few times. The chain has TRBV3-1 (or the pseudogene TRBV3-2) and TRBJ2-2; D is unclear. V gave up 2 bases and J gave up 4 bases, with 5 bases separating them. Germline lookup yields CDR1 LGHDT and CDR2 YNNKEL (reference sequence). The CDR3 spans 13 residues. The CDR3 reads CASSQWVTGELFF. As DNA, the CDR3 is TGTGCCAGCAGCCAATGGGTCACCGGGGAGCTGTTTTTT.

The genes are TRBV25-1 and TRBJ2-6, with D possibly TRBD2 on 6 matching bases. V was cut by 9 bases and J by 4 bases, with 7 bases left in between. CDR1 is MGHDK, CDR2 SYGVNS, per germline. The CDR3 sequence is 12 residues long. The CDR3 nucleotides read TGTGCCAGTGCGGGAGGGGCCAACGTCCTGACTTTC. Translated: CASAGGANVLTF.